This T cell receptor beta chain is drawn from a study of shared clonotypes between healthy human individuals. Germline values: CDR1 SGHNT, CDR2 YYREEE (reference sequence). The V end lost 3 bases, the J end lost 4 bases, and 16 bases lay between the germline ends. This CDR3 region has 15 residues. The method was immunoSEQ multiplex PCR; TCRdb's version includes in-frame clones alone and lacks a portion of them. The sample records a few million clones, around nine tenths being singletons. The TCR originated in a man aged 18 to 30 in good health. This rearrangement joins TRBV5-4 to TRBJ2-5, with D unresolved. Sequenced sample: naive CD4+ T cells sorted from blood. Subset denoted: CD45RA+ positively selected. The CDR3 DNA sequence: TGTGCCAGCAGCTATCAGTCCCGTCGTGGAGAGACCCAGTACTTC. This encodes CASSYQSRRGETQYF. Together with reference TRBV5-4 and TRBJ2-5, the CDR3 gives the full variable domain: ETGVTQSPTHLIKTRGQQVTLRCSSQSGHNTVSWYQQALGQGPQFIFQYYREEENGRGNFPPRFSGLQFPNYSSELNVNALELDDSALYLCASSYQSRRGETQYFGPGTRLLVL.